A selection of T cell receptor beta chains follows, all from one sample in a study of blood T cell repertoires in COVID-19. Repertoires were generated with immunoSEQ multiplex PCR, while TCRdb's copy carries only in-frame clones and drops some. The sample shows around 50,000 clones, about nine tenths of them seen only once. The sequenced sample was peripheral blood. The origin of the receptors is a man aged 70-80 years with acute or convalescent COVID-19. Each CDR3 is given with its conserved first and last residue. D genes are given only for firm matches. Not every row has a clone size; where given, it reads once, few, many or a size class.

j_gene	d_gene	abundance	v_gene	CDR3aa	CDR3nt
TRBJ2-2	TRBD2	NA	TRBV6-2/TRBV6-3	CASSYGGLVSTGELFF	TGTGCCAGCAGTTACGGCGGACTAGTGTCCACCGGGGAGCTGTTTTTT
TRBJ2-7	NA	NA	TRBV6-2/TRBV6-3	CASSYLGGLAHEQYF	TGTGCCAGCAGTTACCTGGGCGGGCTCGCACACGAGCAGTACTTC
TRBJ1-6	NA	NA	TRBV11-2	CASSRAVGSPLHF	TGTGCCAGCAGCCGCGCGGTGGGTTCACCCCTCCACTTT
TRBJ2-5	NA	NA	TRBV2	CASSGLQGSQETQYF	TGTGCCAGCAGTGGCCTACAGGGTTCCCAAGAGACCCAGTACTTC
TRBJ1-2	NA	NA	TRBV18	CASSPQFNRDYGYTF	TGTGCCAGCTCACCGCAATTCAATCGGGACTATGGCTACACCTTC
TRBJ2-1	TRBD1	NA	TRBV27	CAIGQGHYNEQFF	TGTGCCATCGGACAGGGCCATTACAATGAGCAGTTCTTC
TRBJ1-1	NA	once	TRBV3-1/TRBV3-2	CASSPGQPNTEAFF	TGTGCCAGCAGCCCCGGACAGCCTAACACTGAAGCTTTCTTT
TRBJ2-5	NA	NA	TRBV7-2	CASSPYAETQYF	TGTGCCAGCAGCCCGTACGCGGAGACCCAGTACTTC
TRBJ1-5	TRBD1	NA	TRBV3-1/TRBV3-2	CASSQGQGKQPQHF	TGTGCCAGCAGCCAAGGACAGGGTAAACAGCCCCAGCATTTT
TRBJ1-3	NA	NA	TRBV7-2	CASSSVRLSPGGNTIYF	TGTGCCAGCAGCTCCGTCCGGTTATCCCCGGGGGGAAACACCATATATTTT
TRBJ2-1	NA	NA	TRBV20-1	CSASRAVAYNEQFF	TGCAGTGCTAGTCGAGCGGTGGCCTACAATGAGCAGTTCTTC
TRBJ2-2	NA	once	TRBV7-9	CASSLVGTSNTGELFF	TGTGCCAGCAGCTTAGTTGGGACTTCGAACACCGGGGAGCTGTTTTTT
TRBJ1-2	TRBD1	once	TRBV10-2	CASSESAYRGQANYGYTF	TGCGCCAGCAGTGAGTCAGCGTACAGGGGACAGGCGAACTATGGCTACACCTTC
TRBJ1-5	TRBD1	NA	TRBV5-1	CASSLEGAGEPQHF	TGCGCCAGCAGCTTGGAGGGGGCCGGAGAGCCCCAGCATTTT
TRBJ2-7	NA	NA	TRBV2	CASGLSYEQYF	TGTGCCAGCGGGCTGTCCTACGAGCAGTACTTC
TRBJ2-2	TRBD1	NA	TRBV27	CASSIRTGSTGELFF	TGTGCCAGCAGTATTCGGACAGGGTCCACCGGGGAGCTGTTTTTT
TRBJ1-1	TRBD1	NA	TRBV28	CASSLPGQGQTEAFF	TGTGCCAGCAGTTTACCGGGACAGGGTCAGACTGAAGCTTTCTTT
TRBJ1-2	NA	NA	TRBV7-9	CASSYLGQRNNYGYTF	TGTGCCAGCAGCTATCTTGGACAGAGAAATAACTATGGCTACACCTTC
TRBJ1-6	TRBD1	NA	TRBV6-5	CASSRTGRFNSPLHF	TGTGCCAGCAGTCGGACAGGGAGGTTTAATTCACCCCTCCACTTT
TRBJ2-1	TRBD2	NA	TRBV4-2	CASSPYGGEYNEQFF	TGTGCCAGCAGCCCGTATGGGGGGGAGTACAATGAGCAGTTCTTC
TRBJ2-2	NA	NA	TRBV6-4	CASSEVQTTGELFF	TGTGCCAGCAGTGAGGTACAGACCACCGGGGAGCTGTTTTTT
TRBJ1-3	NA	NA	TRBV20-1	CSALATDTIYF	TGCAGTGCTCTAGCGACGGACACCATATATTTT
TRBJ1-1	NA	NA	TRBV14	CASSQSVGQGTEAFF	TGTGCCAGCAGCCAATCGGTAGGGCAGGGCACTGAAGCTTTCTTT
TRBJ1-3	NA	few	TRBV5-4	CASSLGSAGSGNTIYF	TGTGCCAGCAGCTTGGGCTCTGCAGGCTCTGGAAACACCATATATTTT
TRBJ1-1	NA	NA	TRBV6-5	CASSYAGPLNTEAFF	TGTGCCAGCAGTTACGCGGGACCGTTGAACACTGAAGCTTTCTTT
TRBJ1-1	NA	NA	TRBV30	CAWVRSANTEAFF	TGTGCCTGGGTAAGGAGCGCCAACACTGAAGCTTTCTTT
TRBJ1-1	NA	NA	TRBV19	CASSIADMNTEAFF	TGTGCCAGTAGTATCGCCGACATGAACACTGAAGCTTTCTTT
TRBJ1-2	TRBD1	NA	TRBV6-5	CASRPGQGVGGYTF	TGTGCCAGCAGGCCCGGACAGGGGGTCGGCGGCTACACCTTC
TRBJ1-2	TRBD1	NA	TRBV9	CASSVGTGLNYGYTF	TGTGCCAGCAGCGTAGGGACAGGGTTAAACTATGGCTACACCTTC
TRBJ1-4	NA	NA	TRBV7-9	CASSLGTVHNEKLFF	TGTGCCAGCAGCTTAGGGACAGTCCATAATGAAAAACTGTTTTTT
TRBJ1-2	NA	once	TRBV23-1	CASIPEGGAANPNYGYTF	TGCGCCAGCATTCCTGAAGGGGGGGCGGCGAACCCTAACTATGGCTACACCTTC
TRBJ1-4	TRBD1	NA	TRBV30	CAWRTGTGNYRRNEKLFF	TGTGCCTGGAGGACTGGGACAGGGAATTATCGGCGTAATGAAAAACTGTTTTTT
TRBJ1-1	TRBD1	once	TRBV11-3	CASSSRQGRSTEAFF	TGTGCCAGCAGCTCCCGACAGGGGCGCAGCACTGAAGCTTTCTTT
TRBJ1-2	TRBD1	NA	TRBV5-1	CASSQRTGSYGYTF	TGCGCCAGCAGCCAACGGACAGGGAGCTATGGCTACACCTTC
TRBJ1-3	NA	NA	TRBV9	CASSAGTPSSGNTIYF	TGTGCCAGCAGCGCCGGGACACCCTCCTCTGGAAACACCATATATTTT
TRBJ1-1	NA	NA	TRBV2	CASSQTSPIQAFF	TGTGCCAGCAGTCAGACATCCCCTATTCAAGCTTTCTTT
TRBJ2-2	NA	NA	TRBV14	CASSQDTYALDRTSKDTGELFF	TGTGCCAGCAGCCAAGATACTTACGCTCTCGACAGGACCTCTAAGGACACCGGGGAGCTGTTTTTT
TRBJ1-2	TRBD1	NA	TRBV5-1	CASSQDGQGRGYTF	TGCGCCAGCAGCCAAGATGGACAGGGTCGGGGCTACACCTTC
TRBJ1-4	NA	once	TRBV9	CASSVAGGAGEKLFF	TGTGCCAGCAGCGTAGCGGGGGGGGCAGGGGAAAAACTGTTTTTT
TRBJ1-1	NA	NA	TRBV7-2	CASSRQPNTEAFF	TGTGCCAGCAGCCGACAGCCGAACACTGAAGCTTTCTTT
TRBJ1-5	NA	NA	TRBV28	CASSYRVNNNQPQHF	TGTGCCAGCAGTTACAGGGTGAATAACAATCAGCCCCAGCATTTT
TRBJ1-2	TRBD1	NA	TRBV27	CASSLSPMIRGRNYTF	TGTGCCAGCAGTTTATCCCCCATGATCAGGGGGCGGAATTACACCTTC
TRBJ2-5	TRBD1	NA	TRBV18	CASSRTGKETQYF	TGTGCCAGCTCACGGACAGGGAAAGAGACCCAGTACTTC
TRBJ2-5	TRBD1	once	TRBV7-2	CASSLVGTDQETQYF	TGTGCCAGCAGCTTAGTAGGGACAGATCAAGAGACCCAGTACTTC
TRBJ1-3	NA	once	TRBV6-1	CASSATGTSSGNTIYF	TGTGCCAGCAGTGCCACAGGAACGAGCTCTGGAAACACCATATATTTT
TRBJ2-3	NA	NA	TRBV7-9	CASSPREDRRRTDTQYF	TGTGCCAGCAGCCCGAGGGAGGACAGGCGCCGCACAGATACGCAGTATTTT
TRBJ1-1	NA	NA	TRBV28	CASSLGGMRDTEAFF	TGTGCCAGCAGTTTAGGGGGGATGAGGGACACTGAAGCTTTCTTT
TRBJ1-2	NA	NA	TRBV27	CASSYRAGYGYTF	TGTGCCAGCAGTTACAGGGCTGGCTATGGCTACACCTTC
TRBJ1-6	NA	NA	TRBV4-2	CASSQEFVQYDYNSPLHF	TGTGCCAGCAGCCAAGAGTTTGTACAGTACGATTATAATTCACCCCTCCACTTT
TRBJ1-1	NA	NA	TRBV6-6	CASSRHLNTEAFF	TGTGCCAGCAGCAGACACCTGAACACTGAAGCTTTCTTT
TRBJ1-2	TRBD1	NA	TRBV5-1	CASSLSPTGDGYTF	TGCGCCAGCAGCTTATCCCCGACAGGGGATGGCTACACCTTC
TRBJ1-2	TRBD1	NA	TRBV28	CASSFFGTENYGYTF	TGTGCCAGCAGTTTCTTCGGGACAGAGAACTATGGCTACACCTTC
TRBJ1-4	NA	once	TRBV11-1	CASSQSPGGSEKLFF	TGTGCCAGCAGCCAATCCCCGGGGGGGAGCGAAAAACTGTTTTTT